Listed below are T cell receptor beta chains from one sample, sequenced in a study of T cell responses to AZD1222 COVID-19 vaccine. The protocol was immunoSEQ multiplex PCR, while the TCRdb copy is restricted to in-frame clones and leaves out a portion. The sample records about 130,000 clones, about 93% being singletons. Sequenced material: peripheral blood, taken on day 0 of AZD1222 vaccination. These receptor sequences come from an adult in good health. Both conserved end residues are trimmed from each CDR3.

v_call cdr3_aa
TRBV4-1 ASSQGRLAGGGEQF
TRBV6-2/TRBV6-3 ASSLRTGIYTGELF
TRBV6-5 ASSYSSSLYGYT
TRBV10-3 AAGLGADTQY
TRBV15 ATSRDRLGDTEAF
TRBV6-4 ASSDSVGGFGVSTEAF
TRBV7-2 ASSKWDRGSGNTIY
TRBV24-1 ATSEGGLF
TRBV7-9 ASSLGGSALEQY
TRBV9 ASGEGANYEQY
TRBV28 ASSSQDGRYGYT
TRBV5-4 ASSRQGMNTEAF
TRBV10-3 AITETGGYGYT
TRBV7-8 ASSLEARNTEAF
TRBV9 ASSVDGKRPINEKLF
TRBV6-5 ASSPILAGAGEQY
TRBV18 ASSPQGNSPLH
TRBV2 ASSEGLALH
TRBV3-1/TRBV3-2 ASSQGVAFIPYEQY
TRBV18 ASSPPGTDSYEQY
TRBV28 ASIMGQGGSPLH
TRBV6-5 ASSIDRGYEQY
TRBV11-2 ASSLSPGQGETQY
TRBV2 ASNPGQGNQKLF
TRBV5-1 ASSLPGQSYEQY